This note documents a single T cell receptor beta chain sequence. The antigen is unknown. The data stem from a study of CD8 T cells in Susac syndrome. Study context: Sequenced Susac syndrome patients included about six with clinically active disease and about eight in remission. Study-level findings and limits: There was no clonal expansion in the CD4+ T cell repertoires of Susac syndrome.

CD8+ and CD4+ T cells from blood underwent TCR beta sequencing, which was carried out in a high-throughput format. Trimming stripped 8 bases from V and 3 bases from J, with 16 bases between. The CDR3 sequence is 14 residues long. The germline gives CDR1 LNHDA, CDR2 SQIVND (reference sequence). With random hexamers, reverse transcription was performed on roughly 0.5 to 1 ug of RNA. By means of immunoSEQ multiplex PCR, TCR beta CDR3 spanning 54 Vbeta and 13 Jbeta underwent amplification. In TCRdb, the immunoSEQ multiplex PCR reads were re-called with MiXCR into one record per CDR3 protein. The table includes 150,000 to 200,000 distinct CDR3 sequences, 91% detected once.

The sequence came from a human donor with Susac syndrome. The chain is built from TRBV19 and TRBJ1-1; unclear D gene. Sample: CD4+ T cells from PBMCs. CDR3 protein: CASLDGDFHTEAFF. The DNA for the CDR3 is TGTGCCAGTCTCGACGGGGATTTCCACACTGAAGCTTTCTTT.